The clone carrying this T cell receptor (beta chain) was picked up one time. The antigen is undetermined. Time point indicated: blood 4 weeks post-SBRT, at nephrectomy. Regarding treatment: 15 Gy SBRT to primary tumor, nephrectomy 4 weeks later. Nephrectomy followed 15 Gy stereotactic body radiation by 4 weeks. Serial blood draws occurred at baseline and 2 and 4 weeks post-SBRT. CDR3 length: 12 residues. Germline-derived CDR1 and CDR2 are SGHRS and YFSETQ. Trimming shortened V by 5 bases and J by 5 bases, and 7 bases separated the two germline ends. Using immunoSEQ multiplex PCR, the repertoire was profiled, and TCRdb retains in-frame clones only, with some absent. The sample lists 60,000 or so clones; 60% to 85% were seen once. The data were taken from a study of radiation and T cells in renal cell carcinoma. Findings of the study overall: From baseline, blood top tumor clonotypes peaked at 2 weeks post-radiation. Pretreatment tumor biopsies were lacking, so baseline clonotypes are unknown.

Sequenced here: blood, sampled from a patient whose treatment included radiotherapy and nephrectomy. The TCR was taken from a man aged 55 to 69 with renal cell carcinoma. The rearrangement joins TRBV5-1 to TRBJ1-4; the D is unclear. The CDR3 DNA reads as TGCGCCAGCAGGGTTGCCAATGAAAAACTGTTTTTT. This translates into CASRVANEKLFF.